This entry is about one T cell receptor beta chain. The target antigen is unknown. This sample is part of a study of shared clonotypes between healthy human individuals. The CDR3 extends over 14 amino acids. Looked up from germline, CDR1 is SEHNR and CDR2 is FQNEAQ (reference sequence). J was trimmed by 0 bases and V by 4 bases; bases with no gene match: 3. Study findings and constraints: Sequencing depth was predicted to influence how clonotypes are shared among donors. Exclusively blood specimens were collected; tissue repertoires likely differ.

TCRdb's table, derived via immunoSEQ multiplex PCR, lists solely in-frame clones and lacks some. The sample lists a few million clones, about 92% occurring once. The sequenced material came from naive CD4+ T cells sorted from blood. Described subset: CD45RA+ positively selected. The rearrangement uses TRBV7-9 and TRBJ2-7, with 7 bases matching TRBD1. This clonotype originated in a man aged 18 to 29 in good health. The CDR3 DNA sequence: TGTGCCAGCAGCTACAGGGGTGGCTCCTACGAGCAGTACTTC. Amino acids: CASSYRGGSYEQYF. The full variable domain, rest sourced from reference TRBV7-9 and TRBJ2-7, is DTGVSQNPRHKITKRGQNVTFRCDPISEHNRLYWYRQTLGQGPEFLTYFQNEAQLEKSRLLSDRFSAERPKGSFSTLEIQRTEQGDSAMYLCASSYRGGSYEQYFGPGTRLTVT.